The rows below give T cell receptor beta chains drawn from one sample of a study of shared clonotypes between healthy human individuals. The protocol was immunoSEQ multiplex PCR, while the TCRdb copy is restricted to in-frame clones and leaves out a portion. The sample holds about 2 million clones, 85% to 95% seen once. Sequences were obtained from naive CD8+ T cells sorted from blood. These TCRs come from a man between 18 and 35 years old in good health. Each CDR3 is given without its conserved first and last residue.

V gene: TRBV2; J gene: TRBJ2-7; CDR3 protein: ASRDYQSSYEQY
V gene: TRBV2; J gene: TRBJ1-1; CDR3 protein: ASSPANTEAF
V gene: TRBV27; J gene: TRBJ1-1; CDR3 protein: ASSPGGLTEAF
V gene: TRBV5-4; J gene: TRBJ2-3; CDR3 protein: ASRTGTVTDTQY
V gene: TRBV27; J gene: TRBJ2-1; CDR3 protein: ASFDRVGNEQF
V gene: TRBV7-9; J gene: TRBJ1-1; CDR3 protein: ASSSRRYEAF
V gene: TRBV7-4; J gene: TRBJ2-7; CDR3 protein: ASSLVGGRVRNEQY
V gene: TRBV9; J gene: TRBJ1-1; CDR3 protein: ASSVGPGYMNTEAF
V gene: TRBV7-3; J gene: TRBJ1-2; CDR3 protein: ASSPFVGRLNPYGYT
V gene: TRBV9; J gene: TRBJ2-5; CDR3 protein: ASSGGHLQETQY
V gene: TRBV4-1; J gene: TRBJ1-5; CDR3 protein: ASSHLTTGNNQPQH
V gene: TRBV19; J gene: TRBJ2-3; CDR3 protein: ASSIMIQADTQY
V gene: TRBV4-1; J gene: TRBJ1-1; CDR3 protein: ASSLREGTNTEAF
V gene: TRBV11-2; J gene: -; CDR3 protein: ASSRDRLYEQY
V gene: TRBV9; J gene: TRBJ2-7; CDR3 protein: ASSGGLAGTSYEQY
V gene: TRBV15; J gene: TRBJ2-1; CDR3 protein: ATAAVGAGHNEQF
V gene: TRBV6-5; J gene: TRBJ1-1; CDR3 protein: ASSSFWGSNTEAF
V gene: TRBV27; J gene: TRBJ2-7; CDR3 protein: ASSLSKGDRGGEQY
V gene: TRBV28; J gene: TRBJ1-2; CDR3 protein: ASTGNYGYT